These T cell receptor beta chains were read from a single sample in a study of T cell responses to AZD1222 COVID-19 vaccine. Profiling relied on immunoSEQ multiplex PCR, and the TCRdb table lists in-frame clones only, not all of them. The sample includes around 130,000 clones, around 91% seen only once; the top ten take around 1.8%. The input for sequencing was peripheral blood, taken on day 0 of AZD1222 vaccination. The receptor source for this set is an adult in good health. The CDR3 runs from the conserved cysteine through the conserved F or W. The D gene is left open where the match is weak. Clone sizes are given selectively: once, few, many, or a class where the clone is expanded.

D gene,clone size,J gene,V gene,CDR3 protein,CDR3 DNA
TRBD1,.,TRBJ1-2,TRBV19,CASSIDFGDRGHGGYTF,TGTGCCAGTAGTATAGATTTTGGGGACAGGGGGCACGGTGGCTACACCTTC
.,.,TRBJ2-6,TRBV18,CASSPGGSGANVLTF,TGTGCCAGCTCACCAGGCGGCTCTGGGGCCAACGTCCTGACTTTC
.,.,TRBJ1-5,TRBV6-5,CASSKSGQPQHF,TGTGCCAGCAGCAAAAGTGGGCAGCCCCAGCATTTT
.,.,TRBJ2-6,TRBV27,CASSLSEGSGANVLTF,TGTGCCAGCAGTTTATCGGAAGGCTCTGGGGCCAACGTCCTGACTTTC
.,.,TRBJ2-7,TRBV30,CAWSDGDEQYF,TGTGCCTGGAGTGACGGAGACGAGCAGTACTTC
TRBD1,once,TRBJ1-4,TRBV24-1,CATSDGTAEKLFF,TGTGCCACCAGTGACGGGACAGCAGAAAAACTGTTTTTT
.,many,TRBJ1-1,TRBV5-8,CASSLDGPGTFF,TGTGCCAGCAGCTTGGACGGGCCCGGAACTTTCTTT
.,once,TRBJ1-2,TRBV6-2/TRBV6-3,CASSTTHGYTF,TGTGCCAGCAGCACAACCCACGGCTACACCTTC
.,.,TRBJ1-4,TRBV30,CAWSVAATNEKLFF,TGTGCCTGGAGTGTGGCAGCAACTAATGAAAAACTGTTTTTT
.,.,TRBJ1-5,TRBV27,CASSFIDQPQHF,TGTGCCAGCAGTTTCATAGATCAGCCCCAGCATTTT
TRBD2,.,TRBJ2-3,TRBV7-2,CASTASGATDTQYF,TGTGCCAGCACAGCTAGCGGGGCCACAGATACGCAGTATTTT
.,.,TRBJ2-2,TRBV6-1,CASSEIGLIGELFF,TGTGCCAGCAGTGAAATCGGACTGATCGGGGAGCTGTTTTTT
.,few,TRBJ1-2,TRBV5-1,CASSLGPRVEANYGYTF,TGCGCCAGCAGCTTGGGGCCCAGAGTAGAAGCTAACTATGGCTACACCTTC
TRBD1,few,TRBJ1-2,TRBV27,CASSPTGAEWDYGYTF,TGTGCCAGCAGTCCGACAGGGGCGGAATGGGACTATGGCTACACCTTC
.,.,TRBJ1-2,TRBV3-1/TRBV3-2,CASSLGEARGYTF,TGTGCCAGCAGCCTAGGGGAGGCTCGTGGCTACACCTTC
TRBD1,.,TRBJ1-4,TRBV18,CASSPGQGPNEKLFF,TGTGCCAGCTCACCTGGACAGGGGCCTAATGAAAAACTGTTTTTT
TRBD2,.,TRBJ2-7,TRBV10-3,CAISSSGGLSYEQYF,TGTGCCATCAGTTCAAGCGGGGGCTTATCCTACGAGCAGTACTTC
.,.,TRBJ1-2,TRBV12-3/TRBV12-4,CASRPDPGGGYTF,TGTGCCAGCAGACCCGACCCAGGCGGTGGCTACACCTTC
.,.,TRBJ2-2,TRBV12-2,CASRPQSGGVNRAGELFF,TGTGCAAGTCGCCCCCAGTCGGGGGGGGTCAACAGGGCCGGGGAGCTGTTTTTT
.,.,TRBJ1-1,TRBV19,CASLAGTGLYTEAFF,TGTGCCAGTCTCGCGGGGACTGGCTTATACACTGAAGCTTTCTTT
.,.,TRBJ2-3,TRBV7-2,CASRRTSVTDTQYF,TGTGCCAGCAGACGTACGAGTGTCACAGATACGCAGTATTTT
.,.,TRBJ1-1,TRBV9,CASSANQGLTEAFF,TGTGCCAGCAGCGCGAACCAGGGACTCACTGAAGCTTTCTTT